A single sample gave rise to the 24 T cell receptor beta chains below, sequenced in a study of shared clonotypes between healthy human individuals. Repertoires were generated with immunoSEQ multiplex PCR, while TCRdb's copy carries only in-frame clones and drops some. The table includes around 2.1 million clones, about 93% detected once. The naive CD8 population came from CD45RO-negative cells selected for CCR7, without terminally differentiated effector memory CD45RA+ cells. Sequenced material: naive CD8+ T cells from PBMCs. These receptors originate from a man younger than 35 in good health. Some clones in this sample may be carry-over from other donors' samples.

The rearrangement joins TRBV7-9 to TRBJ2-1; perhaps TRBD1 as D (6 bases). CDR1 SEHNR and CDR2 FQNEAQ come from the germline V gene (reference sequence). Deletions cut 7 bases from V and 10 bases from J, with 11 bases between. The CDR3 is 11 amino acids. The CDR3 region has the DNA TGTGCCAGCACCGACGACAGGGAGCAGTTCTTC. This sequence encodes CASTDDREQFF.

The V call is TRBV28, the J call TRBJ2-7, with 9 bases identical to TRBD1. CDR1 is MDHEN and CDR2 is SYDVKM in the germline V gene. V shed 5 bases, J shed 3 bases, and the junction held 5 bases outside the gene matches. The CDR3 sequence is 14 residues long. The CDR3 loop reads CASSRDRDFYEQYF. The CDR3, as DNA: TGTGCCAGCAGTCGGGACAGGGATTTCTACGAGCAGTACTTC.

This rearrangement joins TRBV27 to TRBJ2-7; D perhaps matches TRBD1 (8 bases). This CDR3 comprises 15 residues. The ends were cut back, 5 bases at V and 7 bases at J, with 21 bases in the middle. Germline-derived CDR1 and CDR2 are MNHEY and SMNVEV (reference sequence). The CDR3, as DNA: TGTGCCAGCAGTAAGCGGGACAGGTCGATGGATGAGCAGTACTTC. This sequence encodes CASSKRDRSMDEQYF.

This clone occurred once. J is TRBJ2-2 and V is TRBV28; D may be TRBD1 (6 bases). Trimming stripped 7 bases from V and 4 bases from J, with 16 bases between. The CDR3 is 15 residues long. Germline V gives CDR1 MDHEN, CDR2 SYDVKM. CDR3 amino acids: CASTGDRSGTGELFF. The CDR3 DNA is TGTGCCAGCACCGGCGACAGGTCGGGCACCGGGGAGCTGTTTTTT.

The chain couples TRBV19 to TRBJ1-4; maybe TRBD1 (5 bases). The germline V and J ends were trimmed by 7 bases and 4 bases, with 10 bases remaining between them. CDR1 is LNHDA, CDR2 SQIVND, per germline (reference sequence). CDR3 size: 13 residues. CDR3 bases: TGTGCCAGTAAACCCGGGGGTAATGAAAAACTGTTTTTT. Encoded protein: CASKPGGNEKLFF.

This rearrangement joins TRBV9 to TRBJ1-5; 8 bases map to TRBD1. The trim removed 4 bases at V and 5 bases at J, leaving 5 bases unmatched. The CDR3 has 14 residues. CDR1 and CDR2 from the germline V gene are SGDLS and YYNGEE. Written as DNA, the CDR3 is TGTGCCAGCAGCCCTGGGACAGGATATCAGCCCCAGCATTTT. Its translation is CASSPGTGYQPQHF.

The chain has TRBV30 and TRBJ1-4; D is unclear. The CDR3 covers 13 residues. CDR1 and CDR2 from the germline V gene are GTSNPN and SVGIG (reference sequence). V was cut by 6 bases and J by 4 bases, with 12 bases left in between. The CDR3 bases are TGTGCCTGTATCCAAGGGTATAATGAAAAACTGTTTTTT. It is translated as CACIQGYNEKLFF. The full variable domain, in which reference TRBV30 and TRBJ1-4 provide the parts outside the CDR3, is SQTIHQWPATLVQPVGSPLSLECTVEGTSNPNLYWYRQAAGRGLQLLFYSVGIGQISSEVPQNLSASRPQDRQFILSSKKLLLSDSGFYLCACIQGYNEKLFFGSGTQLSVL.

This clone has only a few counts. This sequence joins TRBV7-9 and TRBJ1-1; D unclear. Germline-derived CDR1 and CDR2 are SEHNR and FQNEAQ (reference sequence). Trimming took off 6 bases at V and 6 bases at J, with 11 bases between the two ends. This CDR3 is 12 amino acids long. The CDR3 spells CASRVGFAEAFF. The CDR3 DNA reads TGTGCCAGCAGGGTGGGGTTCGCTGAAGCTTTCTTT.

The chain joins TRBV29-1 to TRBJ2-7, with D perhaps TRBD2 (6 bases). CDR1 is SQVTM and CDR2 is ANQGSEA in the germline V gene. V was pared by 4 bases and J by 2 bases, with 12 bases between. The CDR3 has 13 residues. The CDR3 here is CSVGRGMTYEQYF. CDR3 DNA sequence: TGCAGCGTTGGGCGGGGCATGACCTACGAGCAGTACTTC.

V gene TRBV7-8 combines with J gene TRBJ2-1; TRBD2 matches at 13 bases. Germline-derived CDR1 and CDR2 are SGHVS and FQNEAQ. This CDR3 comprises 17 residues. V shed 5 bases and J 6 bases; nucleotides not matched to a gene: 10. The DNA of the CDR3 is TGTGCCAGCAGCACAAGCCCGGGACTAGCGGGGTCCAATGAGCAGTTCTTC. Its protein is CASSTSPGLAGSNEQFF.

The CDR3 coding sequence is TGTGCCAGCAGCTTATCATGGACCAGCACCGGGGAGCTGTTTTTT. It encodes CASSLSWTSTGELFF. V gene TRBV7-6 combines with J gene TRBJ2-2; D is unresolved. This CDR3 is built from 15 residues. Germline V gene sequence: CDR1 SGHVS, CDR2 FNYEAQ. Trimming shortened V by 2 bases and J by 4 bases, and 11 bases separated the two germline ends.

This clone was seen a handful of times. The V call is TRBV7-9, the J call TRBJ1-1, with unresolved D. The CDR3 has 13 residues. V was pared by 7 bases and J by 3 bases, with 12 bases between. From germline, CDR1 is SEHNR and CDR2 FQNEAQ (reference sequence). The CDR3: CASTVAGYTEAFF. In DNA, the CDR3 is TGTGCCAGCACCGTAGCGGGATACACTGAAGCTTTCTTT.

As DNA, the CDR3 is TGTGCCTGGAGCGGGGGGGTTGACCAGTACTTC. It translates to CAWSGGVDQYF. This chain links TRBV30 with TRBJ2-5; TRBD2 matches 8 bases. The V segment lost 3 bases and the J segment 10 bases; nucleotides outside the gene matches: 4. The CDR3 extends over 11 amino acids. Germline assignment: CDR1 GTSNPN and CDR2 SVGIG (reference sequence).

In the case of this clone: Different DNA sequences within this sample yield the same CDR3. The chain joins TRBV27 to TRBJ1-5; the D is unclear. The CDR3 has 15 residues. The V end lost 5 bases, the J end lost 0 bases, and 11 bases lay between the germline ends. The V gene's germline CDR1 is MNHEY and CDR2 SMNVEV (reference sequence). Here the CDR3 reads CASSPHRGSNQPQHF. The CDR3 bases are TGTGCCAGCAGTCCGCATCGGGGTAGCAATCAGCCCCAGCATTTT.

The chain employs TRBV11-2 and TRBJ2-5; D unclear. Trimming pared 0 bases from V and 5 bases from J, leaving 10 bases between. The germline gives CDR1 SGHAT, CDR2 FQNNGV. CDR3 size: 14 residues. The CDR3 region has the DNA TGTGCCAGCAGCTTAGATGCACCAGCGGAGACCCAGTACTTC. This encodes CASSLDAPAETQYF.

The V call is TRBV6-5, the J call TRBJ1-1; the D is unclear. V dropped 2 bases and J dropped 4 bases, with 14 bases sitting between them. The CDR3 sequence is 15 residues long. Germline assignment: CDR1 MNHEY and CDR2 SVGAGI. The CDR3 here is CASSYRPIRGTEAFF. Here the CDR3 DNA reads TGTGCCAGCAGTTACCGCCCTATTCGGGGCACTGAAGCTTTCTTT.

The chain is built from TRBV7-4 and TRBJ2-3; D gene ambiguous. This CDR3 has 15 amino acids. Germline V gene sequence: CDR1 SGHVT, CDR2 SQSDAQ. V was cut by 1 base and J by 2 bases, with 10 bases left in between. CDR3 nucleotides: TGTGCCAGCAGCTTAGAGTTCGGCCCCACAGATACGCAGTATTTT. Translation: CASSLEFGPTDTQYF.

The rearrangement links TRBV19 to TRBJ2-7; 10 nucleotides line up with TRBD1. Per the germline V gene, CDR1 is LNHDA and CDR2 is SQIVND (reference sequence). The CDR3 runs 15 residues. V shed 3 bases, J shed 3 bases, and the junction held 5 bases outside the gene matches. CDR3 residues: CASSMGGTGVYEQYF. The CDR3 DNA follows: TGTGCCAGTAGTATGGGAGGGACAGGGGTCTACGAGCAGTACTTC.

V and J are TRBV27 and TRBJ2-7; 11 bases fit TRBD2. Trimming removed 3 bases from V and 4 bases from J; junction bases left unmatched: 17. The germline V gene has CDR1 MNHEY and CDR2 SMNVEV (reference sequence). This CDR3 is 19 amino acids long. CDR3 nucleotides: TGTGCCAGCAGTTTCGGTTTGGCTACTAGCGGGAGAGTAAGGTACGAGCAGTACTTC. Its translation is CASSFGLATSGRVRYEQYF.

The chain has TRBV27 and TRBJ2-2, with D tentatively TRBD2 (6 bases). The germline V gene has CDR1 MNHEY and CDR2 SMNVEV (reference sequence). This CDR3 has 14 residues. Trimming stripped 5 bases from V and 7 bases from J, with 14 bases between. CDR3 sequence reads: CASSQDYGHGELFF. The CDR3 DNA sequence: TGTGCCAGCAGTCAGGACTATGGACACGGGGAGCTGTTTTTT.

V and J are TRBV7-9 and TRBJ1-2; TRBD1 matches at 7 bases. Germline-derived CDR1 and CDR2 are SEHNR and FQNEAQ (reference sequence). V shed 5 bases and J 6 bases; nucleotides not matched to a gene: 6. CDR3 size: 13 residues. CDR3 coding DNA: TGTGCCAGCAGCCTACTAGGGACAGATGGCTACACCTTC. Its protein is CASSLLGTDGYTF.

The sample holds one count of this clone. The V gene is TRBV11-2, the J gene TRBJ2-7; possibly TRBD2 for D (5 bases). The V gene's germline CDR1 is SGHAT and CDR2 FQNNGV. V was cut by 6 bases and J by 2 bases, with 8 bases left in between. There are 12 residues in the CDR3. The DNA of the CDR3 is TGTGCCAGCAGTCCTAGCACCTACGAGCAGTACTTC. Translating gives CASSPSTYEQYF. Full variable domain (rest looked up from reference TRBV11-2 and TRBJ2-7): EAGVAQSPRYKIIEKRQSVAFWCNPISGHATLYWYQQILGQGPKLLIQFQNNGVVDDSQLPKDRFSAERLKGVDSTLKIQPAKLEDSAVYLCASSPSTYEQYFGPGTRLTVT.

V gene TRBV28 combines with J gene TRBJ2-3; 7 nucleotides match TRBD2. The CDR3 totals 17 residues. V dropped 5 bases and J dropped 5; count of bases not matched to a gene: 16. Germline V gene sequence: CDR1 MDHEN, CDR2 SYDVKM. CDR3 sequence: CASSLPAQRDWEDTQYF. CDR3 sequence (DNA): TGTGCCAGCAGTCTCCCCGCGCAGCGGGACTGGGAAGATACGCAGTATTTT.

The CDR3 here is CASSLSRLVSYEQYF. DNA of the CDR3: TGTGCCAGCAGTTTATCGCGACTAGTTTCCTACGAGCAGTACTTC. The V and J genes are TRBV27 and TRBJ2-7, with D possibly matching TRBD2 (6 bases). The CDR3 runs 15 residues. Germline loops: CDR1 MNHEY, CDR2 SMNVEV (reference sequence). V lost 0 bases and J 1 base, leaving 10 bases between the germline ends.